One sample yielded the 5 T cell receptor beta chains listed below, sequenced in a study of cytomegalovirus exposure and HLA in healthy donors. The study ran its PCR with 60 Vbeta and 13 Jbeta primers. Libraries were prepared by immunoSEQ multiplex PCR; TCRdb keeps only in-frame clonotypes and omits some of them. Among approximately 74,000 clones listed, around three quarters were seen once. Material: PBMCs. These receptor sequences come from a woman aged 40 to 55 in good health and CMV-seronegative.

This clone was seen a handful of times. The chain joins TRBV29-1 to TRBJ1-1, with 8 bases matching TRBD1. Germline CDR1 and CDR2: SQVTM and ANQGSEA. The CDR3 covers 16 residues. The V and J ends lost 1 base and 3 bases, in that order; junction bases with no gene match: 10. CDR3 sequence reads: CSVEGKQGDRDTEAFF. CDR3 DNA: TGCAGCGTTGAAGGGAAACAGGGGGATCGGGACACTGAAGCTTTCTTT. The variable domain in full, completed from reference TRBV29-1 and TRBJ1-1, reads SAVISQKPSRDICQRGTSLTIQCQVDSQVTMMFWYRQQPGQSLTLIATANQGSEATYESGFVIDKFPISRPNLTFSTLTVSNMSPEDSSIYLCSVEGKQGDRDTEAFFGQGTRLTVV.

This chain joins TRBV7-8 and TRBJ1-1; possible D gene TRBD1, 6 bases. Germline CDR1 SGHVS, CDR2 FQNEAQ. This CDR3 region has 17 residues. V was pared by 2 bases and J by 1 base, with 17 bases between. CDR3 region: CASSLSTGPRRNTEAFF. Written as DNA, the CDR3 is TGTGCCAGCAGCTTATCGACAGGACCACGGCGGAACACTGAAGCTTTCTTT.

CDR3 nucleotide sequence: TGTGCTAGTGGTCAGGGGAGTGGCGCTTTCTTT. Its protein product is CASGQGSGAFF. The chain couples TRBV12-5 to TRBJ1-1, with TRBD1 as a possible D gene (6 bases). The germline V gene encodes CDR1 LGHNT and CDR2 FRNRAP. The CDR3 has 11 amino acids. V was trimmed by 5 bases and J by 11 bases, leaving 12 bases between them.

The genes are TRBV4-1 and TRBJ1-3, with unresolved D. Germline values: CDR1 MGHRA, CDR2 YSYEKL. Trimming took off 5 bases at V and 8 bases at J, with 13 bases between the two ends. The CDR3 runs 13 residues. DNA of the CDR3: TGCGCCAGCAGCGCCCTCGAGGGTGACACCATATATTTT. It encodes CASSALEGDTIYF.

J is TRBJ2-1 and V is TRBV7-2; D unclear. The germline V gene encodes CDR1 SGHTA and CDR2 FQGNSA. The CDR3 runs to 18 residues. Trimming removed 0 bases from V and 6 bases from J, with 21 bases in between. DNA for the CDR3: TGTGCCAGCAGCTTAGCCCCCAGGTTAGTCCGACGTGGCAATGAGCAGTTCTTC. Amino acids: CASSLAPRLVRRGNEQFF.